The sequence of this TCR beta chain was determined in a study of blood T cell repertoires in COVID-19. Across the whole study: Collection of acute and convalescent COVID-19 samples took place in the United States, Italy and Spain. Sources were T cells, B-cell-depleted T cells, or PBMCs; the material itself was cDNA or gDNA.

Turning to this clone: Other DNA sequences in the sample encode the same CDR3.

Authors' processing steps: Amplification of reference gene primers was used by the study to estimate nucleated cell counts. Measured with immunoSEQ multiplex PCR; TCRdb has only the in-frame clones, and not every one. That table is the source of V, J and clone size, and D and trimming were worked out from the DNA. The sample shows some 290,000 clones, about four fifths of them seen only once. Trimming took 0 bases from V and 4 from J; bases not matched to a gene: 2. CDR3 length equals 14 residues. The germline CDR1 and CDR2 sequences are SGHTA and FQGNSA. Sequenced sample: peripheral blood. The gene calls are TRBV7-2 and TRBJ1-2, with 7 bases lining up with TRBD1. The TCR sequence derives from a woman aged 55 to 70 with active or convalescent COVID-19. CDR3 region: CASSLAGQAYGYTF. CDR3 nucleotide sequence: TGTGCCAGCAGCTTAGCCGGACAGGCCTATGGCTACACCTTC.